A selection of T cell receptor beta chains follows, all from one sample in a study of chemoradiotherapy in HPV16-positive cancers. Here immunoSEQ multiplex PCR was the method, and the copy in TCRdb shows in-frame clones only, minus some. This sample has around 15,000 clones; over 70% occur once, and the top ten carry around 9.6%. Sampling was conducted from a patient who underwent chemoradiotherapy. The receptors stem from a human donor with HPV-associated anogenital cancer. Each CDR3 is given with its conserved first and last residue. Each record gives: V gene, CDR3 protein.

>TRBV7-8
CASSSGRNYGYTF
>TRBV19
CASSVGGNQPQHF
>TRBV7-9
CASSPEVGWSGNTIYF
>TRBV15
CATSREILSLFTDTQYF
>TRBV14
CASSQAVRVGGYTF
>TRBV5-8
CAAPRQNTGELFF
>TRBV6-5
CASSYSTATGKVTQYF
>TRBV19
CASSISKANTEAFF
>TRBV28
CASSYPNGYTF
>TRBV6-6
CASSRQEVTEAFF
>TRBV28
CASSLSGGAGTQYF
>TRBV18
CASSLTPGQGNTGELFF
>TRBV4-2
CASRGLGSEQYF
>TRBV15
CATSRGGDTEAFF
>TRBV9
CASSVTGTNTEAFF
>TRBV4-3
CASSQVEPPGMRTDTQYF